A selection of T cell receptor beta chains follows, all from one sample in a study of OX40 agonist ivuxolimab in advanced cancers. Sequenced by immunoSEQ multiplex PCR; TCRdb stores in-frame clones only, minus some. This table holds 80,000 to 100,000 clones, around 94% found once. Source: CD4+ or CD8+ T cells sorted from blood, taken in a trial of the OX40 agonist ivuxolimab. The receptors come from an adult with an advanced solid tumor such as melanoma, head and neck, liver or kidney cancer. CDR3s include the opening cysteine and the closing phenylalanine or tryptophan. The D gene is left open where the match is weak. Not every row has a clone size; where given, it reads once, few, many or a size class.

TRBJ1-1,-,TRBV5-4,-,CASSLRMGGGTEAFF,TGTGCCAGCAGCTTGAGGATGGGAGGAGGGACTGAAGCTTTCTTT
TRBJ1-5,-,TRBV10-3,-,CAISESQANQPQHF,TGTGCCATCAGTGAGTCGCAGGCTAATCAGCCCCAGCATTTT
TRBJ2-3,-,TRBV7-6,few,CASSLERRADTDTQYF,TGTGCCAGCAGCTTAGAACGCAGGGCCGACACAGATACGCAGTATTTT
TRBJ2-3,-,TRBV6-5,-,CASSYSMGGDTQYF,TGTGCCAGCAGTTACTCGATGGGGGGAGATACGCAGTATTTT
TRBJ2-1,TRBD2,TRBV5-4,-,CASSHDGGTSGRPLYNEQFF,TGTGCCAGCAGCCACGACGGCGGGACTAGCGGGAGACCGTTGTACAATGAGCAGTTCTTC
TRBJ2-3,TRBD1,TRBV27,once,CASRRDRVNTDTQYF,TGTGCCAGCAGACGGGACAGGGTAAACACAGATACGCAGTATTTT
TRBJ2-7,-,TRBV4-3,-,CASSQEGQGYYEQYF,TGCGCCAGCAGCCAAGAGGGCCAGGGCTACTACGAGCAGTACTTC
TRBJ1-3,-,TRBV9,-,CASSVGGAGNTIYF,TGTGCCAGCAGCGTAGGAGGGGCTGGAAACACCATATATTTT
TRBJ1-5,TRBD1,TRBV18,-,CASSPTRDSHSNQPQHF,TGTGCCAGCTCACCTACACGGGACAGTCATAGCAATCAGCCCCAGCATTTT
TRBJ1-2,TRBD1,TRBV5-4,-,CASLDRATSSYGYTF,TGTGCCAGCCTGGACAGGGCAACCTCTAGCTATGGCTACACCTTC
TRBJ2-3,-,TRBV11-1,-,CASTNGGERTDTQYF,TGTGCCAGCACCAATGGGGGAGAAAGAACAGATACGCAGTATTTT
TRBJ2-5,-,TRBV5-1,-,CASSLQETQYF,TGCGCCAGCAGCTTGCAAGAGACCCAGTACTTC
TRBJ1-3,-,TRBV6-1,-,CASSEREGNTIYF,TGTGCCAGCAGTGAACGCGAGGGAAACACCATATATTTT
TRBJ1-4,-,TRBV19,-,CASSKETSTNEKLFF,TGTGCCAGTAGTAAGGAGACCTCAACTAATGAAAAACTGTTTTTT
TRBJ2-2,TRBD2,TRBV6-1,-,CASRSAGGGELFF,TGTGCCAGCAGATCTGCGGGGGGTGGGGAGCTGTTTTTT
TRBJ2-7,-,TRBV28,-,CASSLTDYEQYF,TGTGCCAGCAGTTTGACAGACTACGAGCAGTACTTC